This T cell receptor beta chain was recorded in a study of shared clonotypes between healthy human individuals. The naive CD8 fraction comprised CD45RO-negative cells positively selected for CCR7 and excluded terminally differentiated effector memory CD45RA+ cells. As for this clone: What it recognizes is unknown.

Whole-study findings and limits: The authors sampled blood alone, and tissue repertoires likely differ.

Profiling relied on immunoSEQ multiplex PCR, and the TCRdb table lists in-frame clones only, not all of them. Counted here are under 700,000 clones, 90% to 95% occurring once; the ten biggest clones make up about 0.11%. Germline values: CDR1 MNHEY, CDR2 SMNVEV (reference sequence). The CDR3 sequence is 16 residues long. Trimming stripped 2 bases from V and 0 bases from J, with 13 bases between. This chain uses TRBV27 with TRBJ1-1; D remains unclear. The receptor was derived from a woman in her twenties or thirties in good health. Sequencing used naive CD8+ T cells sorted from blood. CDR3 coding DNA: TGTGCCAGCAGTTTAGGACTGGGAGGGATGAACACTGAAGCTTTCTTT. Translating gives CASSLGLGGMNTEAFF.